These 6 T cell receptor beta chains came from one sample sequenced in a study of radiation and T cells in renal cell carcinoma. As for time point: blood 4 weeks post-SBRT, at nephrectomy. Treatment indicated: 15 Gy SBRT to primary tumor, nephrectomy 4 weeks later. TCRdb's table, derived via immunoSEQ multiplex PCR, lists solely in-frame clones and lacks some. Among around 180,000 clones listed, 88% were seen once. Sequences were derived from blood, sampled from a patient whose treatment included radiotherapy and nephrectomy. These receptors were obtained from a woman aged 45-65 years with renal cell carcinoma.

This chain uses TRBV5-1 with TRBJ1-1, with D possibly TRBD1 on 6 matching bases. CDR1 and CDR2 (germline): SGHRS, YFSETQ. This CDR3 is built from 15 residues. Trimming cost V 1 base and J 1 base, with 11 bases left between them. In DNA, the CDR3 is TGCGCCAGCAGCTTGAGGGGGACGGGGAACACTGAAGCTTTCTTT. It is translated as CASSLRGTGNTEAFF. Supplemented by reference TRBV5-1 and TRBJ1-1, the full variable domain reads KAGVTQTPRYLIKTRGQQVTLSCSPISGHRSVSWYQQTPGQGLQFLFEYFSETQRNKGNFPGRFSGRQFSNSRSEMNVSTLELGDSALYLCASSLRGTGNTEAFFGQGTRLTVV.

This chain uses TRBV5-1 with TRBJ2-1, with D possibly matching TRBD1 (5 bases). The CDR3 length is 12 residues. Germline V gene data show CDR1 as SGHRS and CDR2 as YFSETQ. The V gene lost 1 base and the J gene lost 7 bases, with 6 bases spanning the gap. CDR3 residues: CASSLQGNEQFF. Written as DNA, the CDR3 is TGCGCCAGCAGCTTGCAGGGAAATGAGCAGTTCTTC.

This chain uses TRBV4-1 with TRBJ1-2; no clear D gene. Germline assignment: CDR1 MGHRA and CDR2 YSYEKL. V was shortened by 0 bases and J by 4 bases, with 15 bases between the two germline ends. The CDR3 is made up of 16 amino acids. Here the CDR3 DNA reads TGCGCCAGCAGCCAAGAAATTACAGAGCCCATCTATGGCTACACCTTC. This sequence encodes CASSQEITEPIYGYTF.

The chain carries TRBV7-9 and TRBJ1-3; tentative D call: TRBD1 (5 bases). Germline-derived CDR1 and CDR2 are SEHNR and FQNEAQ (reference sequence). Trimming cost V 5 bases and J 0 bases, with 11 bases left between them. The CDR3 length is 15 residues. CDR3 in amino acids: CASSTTQGSGNTIYF. CDR3 nucleotide sequence: TGTGCCAGCAGCACAACGCAGGGCTCTGGAAACACCATATATTTT.

The chain uses TRBV5-8 and TRBJ1-4, with D uncertain. CDR1 and CDR2 (germline): SGHTS, YDEGEE. V lost 4 bases and J 5 bases, leaving 12 bases between the germline ends. CDR3 length equals 14 residues. CDR3 in amino acids: CASSIGRSNEKLFF. In DNA form, the CDR3 reads TGTGCCAGCAGCATCGGACGGTCCAATGAAAAACTGTTTTTT.

The chain couples TRBV2 to TRBJ2-5; no definite D call. CDR3 length: 14 residues. Trimming took off 4 bases at V and 4 bases at J, with 13 bases between the two ends. Germline CDR1 SNHLY, CDR2 FYNNEI. The chain's CDR3 is CASSVGRERETQYF. The DNA of the CDR3 is TGTGCCAGCAGTGTAGGAAGGGAACGAGAGACCCAGTACTTC.